This T cell receptor beta chain was found in a study of blood T cell repertoires in COVID-19 (dated by TCRdb to the early 2020s). General notes on the study: Samples covering the acute and convalescent phases of COVID-19 were provided by collaborators in the United States, Italy and Spain. A de-identified subject ID, COVID-19 status, age in years and sex were almost always included in the sample metadata. Subjects who had been exposed to COVID-19, were actively infected with it, or had recovered from it provided the deeply sampled blood TCRbeta repertoires that made up the dataset. A freely available public database, intended as a resource for researchers studying the immune response to SARS-CoV-2, is where the repertoires were released. The material from the prospective study consisted of cDNA or gDNA derived from T cells, B-cell-depleted T cells, or PBMCs. The samples were drawn from two sources: the first 160 participants of the ongoing ImmuneRACE study, and 1,200 or so subjects contributed by 6 global collaborators. Where HLA class I and class II types were available, the types were taken from metadata supplied by the sample provider, not from assay-based typing. Summary of the overall study and its limitations: How much clinical and demographic metadata was included differed by source and by participant, and the metadata was provided uncurated.

Trimming costs V 1 base and J 5 bases, and their ends lie 17 bases apart. The CDR3, from cysteine to phenylalanine, totals 16 residues. Just the 48-base CDR3 DNA is kept, in frame starting at base 1. In the germline V gene, CDR1 corresponds to SGHTA and CDR2 to FQGNSA. The immunoSEQ Assay, a bias-controlled multiplex PCR, was used to amplify TCRbeta CDR3 regions from genomic DNA. The authors' analysis ran thus. Within the assay, amplification of reference gene primers was used to estimate how many nucleated cells each sample contained. Sequence reads were collapsed and filtered to measure the absolute abundance of every unique TCRbeta CDR3 rearrangement. Productive Simpson clonality was computed per sample as the square root of Simpson's diversity index over productive rearrangements. TCRdb re-hosts the immuneACCESS table, in-frame sequences only. Its copies lack some clones; in the studies checked, an unresolved V gene accounts for under half of them, and the cause for the rest is not known. V, J and clone size were drawn from that table, and D and trimming were deduced from the DNA. Recorded for this sample are 130,000 to 150,000 clones; about 89% of them occurred a single time. The top ten clones comprise 30% to 45% of the sample.

Samples from volunteer blood donors who had recovered from COVID-19 were contributed by a second Seattle source. Each collaborating institution followed its own protocols to collect whole blood in K2EDTA tubes. Collaborator samples were shipped for TCRbeta analysis as frozen whole blood, isolated PBMCs, or DNA extracted from either sample type. As for this clone: Its cognate antigen has yet to be identified. There are no base qualities to consult, and no much larger clone falls within one base.

The clonotype was recovered from a man aged 45-60 years who had recovered from COVID-19. The sequence joins TRBV7-2 to TRBJ2-5; TRBD1 could be the D gene, as 7 bases match. Sequenced material: peripheral blood. The CDR3 loop reads CASSLENRGGWETQYF. The nucleotide sequence is TGTGCCAGCAGCTTAGAGAACAGGGGAGGATGGGAGACCCAGTACTTC.